Shown below are 13 T cell receptor beta chains from a single sample sequenced in a study of T cell responses to AZD1222 COVID-19 vaccine. Clones were read by immunoSEQ multiplex PCR, and TCRdb kept only the in-frame ones, dropping some. The sample includes around 60,000 clones, around nine tenths seen only once; the top ten take 6.3%. Sequences were derived from peripheral blood, sampled 28 days after the second dose of the MenACWY control vaccine. The receptors come from an adult who received the MenACWY meningococcal vaccine as a control.

The chain employs TRBV9 and TRBJ2-2; 8 nucleotides align to TRBD2. From germline, CDR1 is SGDLS and CDR2 YYNGEE. V shed 4 bases and J 0 bases; nucleotides not matched to a gene: 5. CDR3 size: 16 residues. CDR3 DNA sequence: TGTGCCAGCAGCCGTGGACTAGCCGCGAACACCGGGGAGCTGTTTTTT. Residues: CASSRGLAANTGELFF.

The chain uses TRBV5-1 and TRBJ1-6; no clear D. Trimming removed 4 bases from V and 5 bases from J, with 13 bases in between. Looked up from germline, CDR1 is SGHRS and CDR2 is YFSETQ. This CDR3 is built from 15 residues. As DNA, the CDR3 is TGCGCCAGCAGCCCACCGGGCCAGCATAATTCACCCCTCCACTTT. Residues: CASSPPGQHNSPLHF.

This chain connects TRBV28 to TRBJ1-2; no definite D call. The CDR3 length is 14 residues. In germline, CDR1 is MDHEN, CDR2 SYDVKM. V was shortened by 2 bases and J by 0 bases, with 7 bases between the two germline ends. The CDR3 DNA reads as TGTGCCAGCAGTTTAGGAGTAGCTAACTATGGCTACACCTTC. Its translation is CASSLGVANYGYTF.

This clone was observed a single time. V usage is TRBV5-4 and J usage is TRBJ2-2; no firm D call. The CDR3 is 14 residues long. Germline-derived CDR1 and CDR2 are SGHNT and YYREEE (reference sequence). Trimming took 5 bases from V and 2 from J, leaving 10 bases between them. CDR3 region: CASSSPSNTGELFF. In DNA form, the CDR3 reads TGTGCCAGCAGTTCCCCATCTAACACCGGGGAGCTGTTTTTT.

The V and J genes are TRBV7-6 and TRBJ2-3; tentatively, D is TRBD2 (6 bases). Trimming took off 4 bases at V and 1 base at J, with 15 bases between the two ends. Germline CDR1 reads SGHVS; CDR2 reads FNYEAQ. The CDR3 covers 16 residues. This CDR3 reads CASSSRPRDGTDTQYF. DNA for the CDR3: TGTGCCAGCAGCTCCAGACCGCGGGATGGCACAGATACGCAGTATTTT.

The rearrangement joins TRBV15 to TRBJ1-5, with TRBD1 identical over 7 bases. The CDR3 has 15 residues. V dropped 1 base and J dropped 5; count of bases not matched to a gene: 5. In germline, CDR1 is LNHNV, CDR2 YYDKDF (reference sequence). In DNA form, the CDR3 reads TGTGCCACCAGCAGAGGGGAGACAGGGTATCAGCCCCAGCATTTT. Translation gives CATSRGETGYQPQHF.

V and J are TRBV5-8 and TRBJ1-3; 8 nucleotides match TRBD1. From germline, CDR1 is SGHTS and CDR2 YDEGEE. The trim removed 3 bases at V and 7 bases at J, leaving 9 bases unmatched. The CDR3 totals 15 residues. The CDR3 DNA follows: TGTGCCAGCAGCTACCGCAGGGGGCCCGGGAACACCATATATTTT. It is translated as CASSYRRGPGNTIYF.

The chain combines TRBV7-9 with TRBJ2-5; no clear D gene. The CDR3 spans 11 residues. Trimming shortened V by 8 bases and J by 2 bases, and 6 bases separated the two germline ends. The germline V gene has CDR1 SEHNR and CDR2 FQNEAQ (reference sequence). CDR3 in amino acids: CASEGQETQYF. In nucleotides, the CDR3 is TGTGCCAGCGAAGGGCAAGAGACCCAGTACTTC.

The gene calls are TRBV19 and TRBJ2-3; D gene ambiguous. Trimming shortened V by 3 bases and J by 6 bases, and 13 bases separated the two germline ends. Per the germline V gene, CDR1 is LNHDA and CDR2 is SQIVND (reference sequence). The CDR3 has 14 amino acids. The chain's CDR3 is CASSIVESADTQYF. In DNA form, the CDR3 reads TGTGCCAGTAGTATCGTGGAGTCGGCGGATACGCAGTATTTT.

V is TRBV2 and J is TRBJ1-1, with 9 nucleotides matching TRBD1. V gave up 0 bases and J gave up 1 base; unmatched junction bases: 6. CDR3 size: 17 residues. Germline V gives CDR1 SNHLY, CDR2 FYNNEI. Here the CDR3 DNA reads TGTGCCAGCAGTGAAGCGGGTTCGGACAGGGGGAACACTGAAGCTTTCTTT. Its translation: CASSEAGSDRGNTEAFF.

The chain joins TRBV15 to TRBJ2-2; perhaps TRBD2 as D (5 bases). V lost 5 bases to trimming and J lost 8 bases, with 9 bases between them. The CDR3 extends over 12 amino acids. The V gene's germline CDR1 is LNHNV and CDR2 YYDKDF (reference sequence). The CDR3 DNA is TGTGCCACCAGCGGAGGAGCGGGGGAGCTGTTTTTT. Its protein product is CATSGGAGELFF.

The chain links TRBV15 to TRBJ2-3; 13 bases agree with TRBD2. The CDR3 sequence is 18 residues long. The V segment lost 1 base and the J segment 5 bases; nucleotides outside the gene matches: 9. Per germline, CDR1 LNHNV and CDR2 YYDKDF (reference sequence). The CDR3 nucleotides read TGTGCCACCAGCAGAGCCGTGGGACTAGCGGGAACAGGAGATACGCAGTATTTT. Amino acid sequence: CATSRAVGLAGTGDTQYF.

This rearrangement joins TRBV28 to TRBJ2-2; D remains ambiguous. The V end was cut by 5 bases, the J end by 7 bases, with 11 bases between. CDR3 size: 13 residues. CDR1 and CDR2 from the germline V gene are MDHEN and SYDVKM. The DNA for the CDR3 is TGTGCCAGCAGTCTCCTTCCCGGCGGGGAGCTGTTTTTT. This sequence encodes CASSLLPGGELFF. Full variable domain (missing parts from reference TRBV28 and TRBJ2-2): DVKVTQSSRYLVKRTGEKVFLECVQDMDHENMFWYRQDPGLGLRLIYFSYDVKMKEKGDIPEGYSVSREKKERFSLILESASTNQTSMYLCASSLLPGGELFFGEGSRLTVL.